This entry lists 24 T cell receptor beta chains sequenced from one sample in a study of cytomegalovirus exposure and HLA in healthy donors (dated by TCRdb to about 2017). Libraries were constructed by the immunoSEQ multiplex PCR assay. TCRdb retrieved this table from immuneACCESS and kept in-frame rearrangements only. Not all clones are present; in checked studies, unresolved V genes account for under half, and no reason is known for the remainder. This sample has tens of thousands of clones in its table, and 91% of those were observed once. 2.2% of the sample is held by the ten biggest clonotypes. The sequenced sample consisted of PBMCs. Receptors originate from a woman aged 30 to 39 in good health and CMV-seronegative.

The J gene is TRBJ2-2, the V gene TRBV7-3; 11 bases line up with TRBD2. Looked up from germline, CDR1 is SGHTA and CDR2 is FQGTGA. With V trimmed by 2 bases and J by 5 bases, 4 bases remained unmatched. The CDR3 runs 16 residues. The CDR3 DNA sequence: TGTGCCAGCAGCTTACAAGCTAGCGGGGGGACCGGGGAGCTGTTTTTT. Its protein product is CASSLQASGGTGELFF.

The rearrangement uses TRBV4-1 and TRBJ2-1; TRBD1 is a possible D gene (7 bases). There are 22 residues in the CDR3. Looked up from germline, CDR1 is MGHRA and CDR2 is YSYEKL. Between the trimmed V and J ends, which lost 1 base and 1 base, there was a span of 29 bases. The CDR3 protein is CASSQVGAGGTATPSSYNEQFF. The DNA for the CDR3 is TGCGCCAGCAGCCAAGTGGGGGCTGGGGGGACAGCAACCCCCTCGTCCTACAATGAGCAGTTCTTC.

The V and J genes are TRBV18 and TRBJ1-1; D gene unclear. Germline values: CDR1 KGHSH, CDR2 LQKENI. This CDR3 has 12 amino acids. Trimming pared 3 bases from V and 5 bases from J, leaving 7 bases between. The CDR3 bases are TGTGCCAGCTCACCGAGGGAAACTGAAGCTTTCTTT. This encodes CASSPRETEAFF.

The chain is built from TRBV30 and TRBJ2-3; TRBD2 might be the D (6 bases). This CDR3 spans 14 amino acids. Germline lookup yields CDR1 GTSNPN and CDR2 SVGIG (reference sequence). V lost 0 bases, J lost 10 bases, and 17 bases lay in between. The CDR3 DNA sequence: TGTGCCTGGAGTGTACCTCGGCGGGACGACCCGCAGTATTTT. Its protein product is CAWSVPRRDDPQYF. Combining the CDR3 with reference TRBV30 and TRBJ2-3 gives the whole variable domain SQTIHQWPATLVQPVGSPLSLECTVEGTSNPNLYWYRQAAGRGLQLLFYSVGIGQISSEVPQNLSASRPQDRQFILSSKKLLLSDSGFYLCAWSVPRRDDPQYFGPGTRLTVL.

This chain joins TRBV5-1 and TRBJ2-1, with D possibly TRBD2 on 6 matching bases. The germline V gene encodes CDR1 SGHRS and CDR2 YFSETQ. The CDR3 is 15 residues long. Trimming took 1 base from V and 8 from J, leaving 16 bases between them. The CDR3 DNA reads TGCGCCAGCAGCTTGACCCTAGCGAGAAAGGATGAGCAGTTCTTC. Its protein is CASSLTLARKDEQFF. The variable domain in full, completed from reference TRBV5-1 and TRBJ2-1, reads KAGVTQTPRYLIKTRGQQVTLSCSPISGHRSVSWYQQTPGQGLQFLFEYFSETQRNKGNFPGRFSGRQFSNSRSEMNVSTLELGDSALYLCASSLTLARKDEQFFGPGTRLTVL.

The chain joins TRBV7-2 to TRBJ2-5; TRBD2 is a possible D gene (5 bases). CDR3 length: 12 residues. The V gene's germline CDR1 is SGHTA and CDR2 FQGNSA. V lost 2 bases to trimming and J lost 5 bases, with 6 bases between them. The CDR3 nucleotides are TGTGCCAGCAGCTTAAGGAGGGAGACCCAGTACTTC. Encoded protein: CASSLRRETQYF. The variable domain in full, completed from reference TRBV7-2 and TRBJ2-5, reads GAGVSQSPSNKVTEKGKDVELRCDPISGHTALYWYRQSLGQGLEFLIYFQGNSAPDKSGLPSDRFSAERTGGSVSTLTIQRTQQEDSAVYLCASSLRRETQYFGPGTRLLVL.

This clone was seen once. The rearrangement joins TRBV4-1 to TRBJ2-1, with D possibly TRBD2 on 6 matching bases. CDR3 size: 16 residues. V was trimmed by 0 bases and J by 2 bases, leaving 11 bases between them. Germline assignment: CDR1 MGHRA and CDR2 YSYEKL. The DNA for the CDR3 is TGCGCCAGCAGCCAAGATGTGGGCGGGACCTACAATGAGCAGTTCTTC. This gives the protein CASSQDVGGTYNEQFF.

V is TRBV29-1 and J is TRBJ2-1; 7 nucleotides align to TRBD2. J lost 2 bases, V lost 5 bases, and 6 bases had no gene match. CDR3 length: 14 residues. Germline CDR1 and CDR2: SQVTM and ANQGSEA. The CDR3 region has the DNA TGCAGCGTTAAGGCGGGAGACACCTACAATGAGCAGTTCTTC. It specifies CSVKAGDTYNEQFF.

This rearrangement joins TRBV2 to TRBJ2-1; no firm D call. V lost 6 bases to trimming and J lost 6 bases, with 12 bases between them. The CDR3 is made up of 13 amino acids. Germline V gene sequence: CDR1 SNHLY, CDR2 FYNNEI. The CDR3 protein is CASSLRISNEQFF. The CDR3 nucleotides read TGTGCCAGCAGCCTCAGGATATCCAATGAGCAGTTCTTC.

The chain joins TRBV6-1 to TRBJ1-4; D possibly corresponds to TRBD1 (5 bases). The CDR3 extends over 15 amino acids. The V end was cut by 7 bases, the J end by 6 bases, with 18 bases between. The germline gives CDR1 MNHNS, CDR2 SASEGT. The CDR3 region is CASIGTGGTHEKLFF. In nucleotides, the CDR3 is TGTGCCAGCATAGGGACGGGGGGGACGCATGAAAAACTGTTTTTT.

This chain joins TRBV6-5 and TRBJ2-7; 8 bases are shared with TRBD2. J lost 3 bases, V lost 4 bases, and 8 bases had no gene match. In germline, CDR1 is MNHEY, CDR2 SVGAGI. This CDR3 has 15 residues. CDR3 region: CASSSPLAGIYEQYF. The CDR3 DNA sequence: TGTGCCAGCAGTTCCCCCCTAGCGGGCATCTACGAGCAGTACTTC.

This chain links TRBV4-1 with TRBJ2-1; 7 bases agree with TRBD1. The junction had 8 bases not matched to a gene; V was cut back by 2 bases and J by 4 bases. Germline CDR1 and CDR2: MGHRA and YSYEKL. The CDR3 extends over 16 amino acids. The CDR3 loop is CASSQPGQRKYNEQFF. CDR3 in DNA: TGCGCCAGCAGCCAACCGGGACAGAGAAAATACAATGAGCAGTTCTTC.

The genes are TRBV2 and TRBJ2-2; D unclear. Trimming pared 1 base from V and 7 bases from J, leaving 7 bases between. CDR1 SNHLY and CDR2 FYNNEI come from the germline V gene. The CDR3 runs to 13 residues. The CDR3 here is CASSEVELGELFF. The CDR3 bases are TGTGCCAGCAGTGAAGTCGAGCTCGGGGAGCTGTTTTTT. The full variable domain, in which reference TRBV2 and TRBJ2-2 provide the parts outside the CDR3, is EPEVTQTPSHQVTQMGQEVILRCVPISNHLYFYWYRQILGQKVEFLVSFYNNEISEKSEIFDDQFSVERPDGSNFTLKIRSTKLEDSAMYFCASSEVELGELFFGEGSRLTVL.

V and J are TRBV2 and TRBJ2-2, with D possibly matching TRBD2 (6 bases). Germline V gene lookup returns CDR1 SNHLY and CDR2 FYNNEI. This CDR3 spans 14 amino acids. The V gene lost 6 bases and the J gene lost 4 bases, with 12 bases spanning the gap. The CDR3 sequence: CASRETSITGELFF. CDR3 in DNA: TGTGCCAGCAGGGAGACTAGTATCACCGGGGAGCTGTTTTTT. Full variable domain (rest looked up from reference TRBV2 and TRBJ2-2): EPEVTQTPSHQVTQMGQEVILRCVPISNHLYFYWYRQILGQKVEFLVSFYNNEISEKSEIFDDQFSVERPDGSNFTLKIRSTKLEDSAMYFCASRETSITGELFFGEGSRLTVL.

The rearrangement uses TRBV6-6 and TRBJ2-7; a possible D gene is TRBD1 (6 bases). V was shortened by 0 bases and J by 0 bases, with 12 bases between the two germline ends. The CDR3 consists of 16 residues. Germline CDR1 MNHNY, CDR2 SVGAGI (reference sequence). The CDR3 region has the DNA TGTGCCAGCAGTTACTCGAATGGGGACACCTCCTACGAGCAGTACTTC. Its translation: CASSYSNGDTSYEQYF.

The V gene is TRBV7-3, the J gene TRBJ1-4; 7 nucleotides match TRBD1. CDR1 and CDR2 from the germline V gene are SGHTA and FQGTGA. Germline trimming cut 2 bases from V and 0 bases from J; bases unmatched to any gene: 12. The length of the CDR3 is 19 residues. The CDR3 is CASSLAMVGGITTNEKLFF. The CDR3 bases are TGTGCCAGCAGCTTAGCGATGGTAGGGGGCATTACAACTAATGAAAAACTGTTTTTT.

This clone was recorded once. This chain uses TRBV10-3 with TRBJ2-1, with 8 bases that match TRBD1. This CDR3 has 14 amino acids. In germline, CDR1 is ENHRY, CDR2 SYGVKD. V lost 7 bases to trimming and J lost 5 bases; unmatched junction nucleotides: 7. The CDR3 loop is CAIKDRASNNEQFF. The CDR3 nucleotides read TGTGCCATCAAGGACAGGGCCTCAAACAATGAGCAGTTCTTC.

The CDR3 reads CASSLGQLDNQPQHF. The CDR3 region has the DNA TGTGCCAGCAGCCTTGGACAGCTAGACAATCAGCCCCAGCATTTT. The J gene is TRBJ1-5, the V gene TRBV5-6; maybe TRBD1 (6 bases). V lost 4 bases and J 3 bases, leaving 14 bases between the germline ends. The V gene's germline CDR1 is SGHDT and CDR2 YYEEEE. The CDR3 is 15 residues long. The variable domain in full, with the rest retrieved from reference TRBV5-6 and TRBJ1-5, is DAGVTQSPTHLIKTRGQQVTLRCSPKSGHDTVSWYQQALGQGPQFIFQYYEEEERQRGNFPDRFSGHQFPNYSSELNVNALLLGDSALYLCASSLGQLDNQPQHFGDGTRLSIL.

By its share, this clone is medium-sized. V and J are TRBV19 and TRBJ1-2; TRBD1 agrees at 8 bases. There are 15 residues in the CDR3. V shed 5 bases, J shed 2 bases, and the junction held 7 bases outside the gene matches. Germline lookup yields CDR1 LNHDA and CDR2 SQIVND (reference sequence). The CDR3 reads CASSPTGGVNYGYTF. The CDR3 DNA follows: TGTGCCAGTAGTCCTACAGGGGGAGTGAACTATGGCTACACCTTC.

J is TRBJ2-1 and V is TRBV11-3; no reliable D call. V was trimmed by 5 bases and J by 3 bases, leaving 8 bases between them. The CDR3 is 13 residues long. The V gene's germline CDR1 is SGHNT and CDR2 YENEEA. DNA for the CDR3: TGTGCCAGCAGCCAGGCGAACTACAATGAGCAGTTCTTC. Residues: CASSQANYNEQFF.

J is TRBJ1-5 and V is TRBV19; D unclear. The CDR3 is 16 residues long. Germline V gives CDR1 LNHDA, CDR2 SQIVND (reference sequence). Trimming shortened V by 0 bases and J by 1 base, and 10 bases separated the two germline ends. The CDR3 DNA reads TGTGCCAGTAGTATAGATTCGGGGTTAAGCAATCAGCCCCAGCATTTT. This sequence encodes CASSIDSGLSNQPQHF.

The chain carries TRBV21-1 and TRBJ2-1; the table's D call, TRBD2, has no DNA check behind it. TRBV21-1 is recorded as a pseudogene. This CDR3 spans 17 amino acids. This chain's CDR3 is CASSPRLAGEGYNEQFF. CDR3 coding DNA: TGTGCCAGCAGCCCACGACTAGCGGGAGAGGGGTACAATGAGCAGTTCTTC.

This CDR3 reads CAWSSTGDGYTF. The DNA for the CDR3 is TGTGCCTGGAGTTCGACAGGGGATGGCTACACCTTC. The chain joins TRBV30 to TRBJ1-2, with 8 bases lining up with TRBD1. Germline V gives CDR1 GTSNPN, CDR2 SVGIG (reference sequence). The CDR3 has 12 amino acids. V shed 2 bases, J shed 6 bases, and the junction held 2 bases outside the gene matches.

The V gene is TRBV27, the J gene TRBJ2-7; 9 bases are shared with TRBD2. J was trimmed by 0 bases and V by 3 bases; bases with no gene match: 3. Germline assignment: CDR1 MNHEY and CDR2 SMNVEV (reference sequence). CDR3 length: 15 residues. This chain's CDR3 is CASSFGSGSSYEQYF. CDR3 DNA: TGTGCCAGCAGTTTCGGTAGCGGGAGCTCCTACGAGCAGTACTTC.